Described below is a single T cell receptor (beta chain) sequence and its context. This receptor's antigen is unknown. The data originate from a study of monozygotic twins with inflammatory bowel disease (dated by TCRdb to the late 2010s). Some background on the complete study: A total of approximately 28 monozygotic twin pairs were included in the full study, comprising nine German pairs (four IBD-concordant, five IBD-discordant) and 19 IBD-discordant Danish pairs. Each individual had, on average, about 151 000 unique TCRalpha sequences and 181 000 unique TCRbeta sequences available for analysis. Disease-associated traits were sought mainly through comparisons between IBD patients and their genetically identical healthy co-twins within discordant pairs. What the research found in general, with its limitations: IBD patients shared fewer clonotypes with other individuals than healthy twins did, most markedly in patients showing signs of disease activity. The analysis was unable to tell apart different T cell subtypes. Concordant and discordant twins showed no difference in repertoire similarity, possibly because of limited statistical power. TCRbeta repertoire diversity, by inverse Simpson index, was decreased in IBD patients compared with their healthy co-twins. Because patients were on differing immunosuppressive treatments, the repertoires may have picked up extra background noise and inter-individual variability. No single strong signal or clonotype linked to IBD turned up in the results, so the idea that one exists was not supported.

For CDR1 and CDR2, the germline V gene (reference sequence) lists SEHNR and FQNEAQ. The CDR3 runs 15 residues from the cysteine to the phenylalanine. This entry has no DNA. Library prep was done by 5' RACE. Preparation of each TCR library used around 3,500 ng of total RNA. cDNA was synthesized with SMARTScribe reverse transcriptase in eight separate reactions per sample. During cDNA synthesis, template switching was used to introduce unique molecular identifiers that contained a 6-nucleotide sample barcode. TCRalpha and TCRbeta cDNA was amplified by two nested PCRs of approximately 17 and 9 cycles, with bead purification after each PCR. Before amplification, cDNA was treated with uracil DNA-glycosylase and purified using the QIAquick PCR purification kit. In the second PCR, Illumina TruSeq-compatible adapters and sample-specific barcodes were added. TapeStation and Qubit were used to check library quality and concentration, and around 4.7 ng of each library was pooled. Sequencing of the pooled libraries was done on an Illumina HiSeq2500 single-index Rapid Run using custom sequencing primers and 2 x 100 bp reads. The original pipeline was this. UMI-based consensus assembly with MiGEC version 1.2.6 was used to correct PCR and sequencing errors. V(D)J alignment, clonotype assembly and CDR3 extraction were performed with MiXCR version 2.1.1. To normalise gene usage, clonotype sharing and MAIT/NKT TCR abundance, the analysis used the top 1000, 10 000 and 20 000 clonotypes per sample. After downsampling to 27 000 UMIs, diversity was calculated as the inverse Simpson index using the vegan R package. Paired Mann-Whitney U tests were applied to discordant twin pairs, and Benjamini-Hochberg correction was used for multiple testing. The reads underwent TCRdb reprocessing, giving one record for each CDR3 protein sequence and no DNA. The V and J calls here are based on TCRdb, not the publication. This sample's table lists under 150,000 distinct CDR3 sequences. The ten largest clones represent about 2.6% of the sample.

From each donor, a roughly 2.5 ml peripheral blood sample was collected into PAXgene tubes and stored at -80 degrees C. Without T cell sorting, total RNA was isolated from whole blood using the PAXgene blood miRNA kit on an automated QIAcube. Deep TCRalpha and TCRbeta repertoire profiling with unique molecular barcoding was performed on peripheral blood of monozygotic twin pairs concordant or discordant for inflammatory bowel disease. Smoking habits were recorded for all twin pairs, with individuals classified as current, former or never smokers. The origin of this receptor is a human donor with ulcerative colitis or Crohn's disease, or a healthy co-twin of an affected twin (not recorded which). Specimen: blood. Here the chain combines TRBV7-9 and TRBJ1-2; the D gene TCRdb calls, TRBD1, cannot be checked with no DNA. The CDR3 region has the sequence CASSLYAGASSGYTF.